This entry features one TCR beta chain sequence. A junction end diverges from the germline sequence, so it may reflect a read error. The sample is drawn from a study of blood T cells in healthy people across ages. Germline lookup yields CDR1 SGHTA and CDR2 FQGNSA. This CDR3 has 16 residues. Every donor provided 8.5 to 10 milliliters of peripheral blood. PCR was performed a second time for about 6 to 12 cycles using a sample-barcoded 5' primer and a J-beta primer mix. TCRdb re-derived calls from the 5' RACE reads in MiXCR, one entry per CDR3 protein. The data show about 670,000 distinct CDR3 sequences, over 40% seen once.

The V and J genes are TRBV7-2 and TRBJ2-6; D is possibly TRBD1 (6 bases). The TCR originated in a man aged 80 or over in good health. Sequencing input: blood. The CDR3 reads CASSGGRRSGANALTF. DNA of the CDR3: TGTGCCAGCAGCGGGGGTCGAAGATCAGGGGCCAACGCCCTGACTTTC.